This T cell receptor beta chain was retrieved from a study of monozygotic twins with inflammatory bowel disease. TCRdb reprocessed the 5' RACE reads and keeps a single row for each CDR3 protein, giving no DNA. Its listing shows about 450,000 distinct CDR3 sequences. This CDR3 is built from 15 residues. The TCR comes from a human donor with ulcerative colitis or Crohn's disease, or a healthy co-twin of an affected twin (not recorded which). Sequences were obtained from blood. The chain is built from TRBV12-3 or TRBV12-4 and TRBJ2-2; TCRdb's assignment of TRBD1 cannot be checked, as there is no DNA. CDR3 protein: CASTLRGSNTGELFF.